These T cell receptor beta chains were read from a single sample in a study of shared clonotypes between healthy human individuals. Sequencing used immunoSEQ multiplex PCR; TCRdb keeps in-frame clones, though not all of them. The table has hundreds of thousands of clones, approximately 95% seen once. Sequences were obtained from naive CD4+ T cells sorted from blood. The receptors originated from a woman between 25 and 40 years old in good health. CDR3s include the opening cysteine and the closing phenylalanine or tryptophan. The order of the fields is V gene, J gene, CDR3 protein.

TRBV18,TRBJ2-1,CASSPGGSPLMGQFF
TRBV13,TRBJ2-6,CASRRATSGISGANVLTF
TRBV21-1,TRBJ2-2,CASSNLENWGELFF
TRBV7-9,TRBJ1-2,CASSPGHLSGYTF
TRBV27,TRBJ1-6,CASSYRDRGLGALHF
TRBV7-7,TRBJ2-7,CASSLGAGGSYEQYF
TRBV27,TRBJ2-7,CASSLSWASGSGWEQYF
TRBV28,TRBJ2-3,CASSFDGLSTDTQYF
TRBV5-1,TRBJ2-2,CASSYVAGPATGELFF
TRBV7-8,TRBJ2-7,CASSSPGVGEQYF
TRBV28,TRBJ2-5,CASGRNSQETQYF
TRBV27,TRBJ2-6,CASSLTGTGANVLTF
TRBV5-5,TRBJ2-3,CASSLGPEGDTQYF
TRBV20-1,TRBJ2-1,CSASGNNEQFF
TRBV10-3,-,CAIRETPIYEQYF
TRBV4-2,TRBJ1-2,CASSQGGGRDGYTF
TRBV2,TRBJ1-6,CASTEAPGGNSPLHF
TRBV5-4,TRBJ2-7,CASSPASGIHYEQYF
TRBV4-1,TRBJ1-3,CASSQPTGAVGNTIYF
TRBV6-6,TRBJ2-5,CASRNRAAVETQYF
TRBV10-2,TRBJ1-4,CASSEEGAGTNEKLFF
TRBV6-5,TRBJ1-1,CASRDRIHTEAFF
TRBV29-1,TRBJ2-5,CSVEVRLAGGVEQYF
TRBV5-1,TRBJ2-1,CASSEGASGYNEQFF
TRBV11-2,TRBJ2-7,CASSLTRNEQYF
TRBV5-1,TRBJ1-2,CASSLSRDGYTF